This T cell receptor (beta chain) was captured in a study of cytomegalovirus exposure and HLA in healthy donors. Germline values: CDR1 GTSNPN, CDR2 SVGIG (reference sequence). The V end lost 0 bases, the J end lost 3 bases, and 9 bases lay between the germline ends. The CDR3 covers 14 residues. Researchers ran the PCR with 60 Vbeta and 13 Jbeta primers. TCRdb's table, derived via immunoSEQ multiplex PCR, lists solely in-frame clones and lacks some. The sample holds tens of thousands of clones, approximately 74% seen once. The rearrangement links TRBV30 to TRBJ1-5; tentative D call: TRBD1 (5 bases). The clonotype originates from a young woman in good health and CMV-seropositive. Sequences were obtained from PBMCs. The CDR3 DNA follows: TGTGCCTGGAGTGTATCCAGGGTCAATCAGCCCCAGCATTTT. This gives the protein CAWSVSRVNQPQHF.